The source of this TCR beta chain is a study of T cells in Graves' hyperthyroidism and ophthalmopathy. Study-wide results and caveats: A median 6.5 months before onset, the model predicted ophthalmopathy.

This clonotype was counted once. Its target is unknown. TCR beta CDR3 regions were amplified from RNA. TCR CDR3 regions were first amplified by RT-PCR with HTBI primers. One entry per CDR3 protein, called by TCRdb with MiXCR from the multiplex PCR reads. The sample holds 560,000 or so distinct CDR3 sequences; 46% are singletons and the top ten take approximately 8.2%. The germline CDR1 and CDR2 sequences are MGHDK and SYGVNS. The V gene end was trimmed by 2 bases and the J gene end by 5 bases; junction bases not matched to a gene: 0. The CDR3 runs to 14 residues. The chain links TRBV25-1 to TRBJ2-1; 10 nucleotides agree with TRBD2. Sequencing was done on a sample of peripheral blood or thyroid tissue (not recorded which). The clonotype originates from a woman aged 18 to 35 with Graves' hyperthyroidism. The CDR3 DNA reads as TGTGCCAGCAGTGAACTAGCGGGAGACAATGAGCAGTTCTTC. It yields the protein CASSELAGDNEQFF.